The rows below give T cell receptor beta chains drawn from one sample of a study of blood T cell repertoires in COVID-19. The method was immunoSEQ multiplex PCR; TCRdb's version includes in-frame clones alone and lacks a portion of them. The sample yields 60,000 to 75,000 clones, nearly 90% seen once. Specimen: peripheral blood. These receptor sequences come from a woman aged 45-65 years with COVID-19, enrolled during active disease. The CDR3 runs from the conserved cysteine through the conserved F or W. The order of the fields is clone size, J gene, V gene, D gene, CDR3 protein, CDR3 DNA. The D gene is left open where the match is weak. Clone size is stated in some rows and not others, as once, few, many or a class when expanded.

>-|TRBJ2-2|TRBV7-2|-
CASSLLGTGELFF
TGTGCCAGCAGCTTACTCGGCACCGGGGAGCTGTTTTTT
>-|TRBJ2-7|TRBV9|-
CASSVDPSAGAGEQYF
TGTGCCAGCAGCGTAGATCCGTCGGCAGGGGCTGGCGAGCAGTACTTC
>-|TRBJ2-3|TRBV9|-
CASSVRRGPTDTQYF
TGTGCCAGCAGCGTTCGGCGGGGCCCCACAGATACGCAGTATTTT
>-|TRBJ2-2|TRBV29-1|-
CSAPRGGRDTGELFF
TGCAGCGCCCCAAGGGGGGGGAGGGACACCGGGGAGCTGTTTTTT
>few|TRBJ1-2|TRBV18|-
CASSLKSVPNYGYTF
TGTGCCAGCTCACTAAAATCCGTCCCTAACTATGGCTACACCTTC
>-|TRBJ1-6|TRBV19|-
CASSIDFRDNSPLHF
TGTGCCAGTAGTATAGACTTCCGTGATAATTCACCCCTCCACTTT
>few|TRBJ2-1|TRBV14|TRBD2
CASSPRRERGNEQFF
TGTGCCAGCAGCCCGCGGCGGGAGCGGGGCAATGAGCAGTTCTTC
>-|TRBJ2-2|TRBV29-1|-
CSTSYGNTGELFF
TGCAGCACGAGTTACGGGAACACCGGGGAGCTGTTTTTT
>-|TRBJ1-1|TRBV30|-
CAWSGRALEAFF
TGTGCCTGGAGTGGGAGGGCTCTTGAAGCTTTCTTT
>-|TRBJ2-2|TRBV7-2|TRBD2
CASSPPLGFSGRGTGELFF
TGTGCCAGCAGCCCGCCCCTAGGTTTTAGCGGGAGAGGCACCGGGGAGCTGTTTTTT
>-|TRBJ2-4|TRBV11-2|TRBD1
CASSLTGGKNIQYF
TGTGCCAGCAGCTTGACAGGGGGAAAAAACATTCAGTACTTC
>-|TRBJ2-1|TRBV10-3|-
CAIRGRGSYNEQFF
TGTGCCATCAGGGGCAGGGGATCTTACAATGAGCAGTTCTTC
>-|TRBJ1-1|TRBV6-5|TRBD1
CASRDRATTEAFF
TGTGCCAGCAGAGACAGGGCCACCACTGAAGCTTTCTTT
>-|TRBJ2-7|TRBV11-2|TRBD2
CASSERTSGRVYEQYF
TGTGCCAGCAGCGAACGGACTAGCGGGAGGGTTTACGAGCAGTACTTC
>-|TRBJ1-5|TRBV19|-
CASRTSQGFNQPQHF
TGTGCCAGTAGAACCTCTCAGGGCTTCAATCAGCCCCAGCATTTT
>-|TRBJ1-2|TRBV5-6|-
CASSFLDSRDNYGYTF
TGTGCCAGCAGCTTCCTGGACAGCCGGGATAACTATGGCTACACCTTC
>-|TRBJ2-1|TRBV6-2/TRBV6-3|TRBD2
CASSRGGLAGSNEQFF
TGTGCCAGCAGCCGGGGGGGACTAGCGGGAAGTAATGAGCAGTTCTTC
>few|TRBJ2-7|TRBV7-3|TRBD2
CASSLRLAGLYEQYF
TGTGCCAGCAGCTTACGACTAGCGGGTCTCTACGAGCAGTACTTC
>-|TRBJ2-5|TRBV27|-
CASKSAGEETQYF
TGTGCCAGCAAGTCCGCGGGTGAGGAGACCCAGTACTTC
>-|TRBJ2-1|TRBV28|TRBD2
CASSLLAGVSQQFF
TGTGCCAGCAGTTTACTAGCGGGAGTATCTCAGCAGTTCTTC
>-|TRBJ1-4|TRBV6-1|-
CASSENGLSVGNEKLFF
TGTGCCAGCAGTGAAAATGGCCTGTCAGTTGGTAATGAAAAACTGTTTTTT
>-|TRBJ2-7|TRBV28|TRBD1
CASTPTGTGGTYEQYF
TGTGCCAGCACCCCAACCGGGACAGGGGGCACCTACGAGCAGTACTTC
>once|TRBJ1-5|TRBV28|TRBD1
CASSSPQAGGGEPQHF
TGTGCCAGCAGTTCCCCCCAAGCAGGGGGTGGGGAGCCCCAGCATTTT
>-|TRBJ2-3|TRBV6-5|-
CASSLATSGDTQYF
TGTGCCAGCAGCCTAGCGACTAGTGGGGATACGCAGTATTTT
>-|TRBJ1-2|TRBV7-2|-
CASSLGRGYGYTF
TGTGCCAGCAGCTTAGGGAGAGGGTATGGCTACACCTTC
>-|TRBJ2-4|TRBV19|-
CASSRLGVEAKNIQYF
TGTGCCAGTAGTCGGCTCGGGGTGGAGGCCAAAAACATTCAGTACTTC
>-|TRBJ1-3|TRBV3-1/TRBV3-2|-
CASSHPGGEGNTIYF
TGTGCCAGCAGCCACCCAGGAGGGGAAGGAAACACCATATATTTT
>-|TRBJ1-2|TRBV7-2|-
CASTPGVGYGYTF
TGTGCCAGCACCCCGGGAGTGGGCTATGGCTACACCTTC
>-|TRBJ2-1|TRBV28|TRBD2
CASAGTSGSNEQFF
TGTGCCAGCGCCGGGACTAGCGGGAGCAATGAGCAGTTCTTC